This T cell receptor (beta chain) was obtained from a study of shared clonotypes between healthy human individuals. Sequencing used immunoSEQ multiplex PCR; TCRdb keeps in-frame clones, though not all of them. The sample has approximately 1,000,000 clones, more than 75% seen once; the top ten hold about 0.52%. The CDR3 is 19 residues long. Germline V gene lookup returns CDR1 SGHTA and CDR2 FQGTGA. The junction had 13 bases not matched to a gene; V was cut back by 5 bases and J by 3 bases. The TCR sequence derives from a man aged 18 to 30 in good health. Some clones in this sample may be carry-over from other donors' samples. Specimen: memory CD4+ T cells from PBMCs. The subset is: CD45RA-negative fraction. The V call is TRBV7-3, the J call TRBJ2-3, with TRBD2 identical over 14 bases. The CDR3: CASSPTGTSGRGWTDTQYF. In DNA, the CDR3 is TGTGCCAGCAGCCCAACCGGGACTAGCGGGAGAGGTTGGACAGATACGCAGTATTTT.